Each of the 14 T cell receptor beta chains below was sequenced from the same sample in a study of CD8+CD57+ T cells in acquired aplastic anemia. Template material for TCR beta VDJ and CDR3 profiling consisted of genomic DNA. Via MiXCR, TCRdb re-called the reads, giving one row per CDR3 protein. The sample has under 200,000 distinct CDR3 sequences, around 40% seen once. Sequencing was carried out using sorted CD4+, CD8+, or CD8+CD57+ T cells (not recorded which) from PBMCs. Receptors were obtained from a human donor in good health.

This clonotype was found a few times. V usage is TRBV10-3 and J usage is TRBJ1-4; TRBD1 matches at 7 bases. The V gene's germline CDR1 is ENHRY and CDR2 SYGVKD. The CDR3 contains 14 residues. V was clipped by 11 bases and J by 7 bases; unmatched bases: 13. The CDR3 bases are TGTGCCCATGCTCTTGTGGACAGGAGTGAAAAACTGTTTTTT. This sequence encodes CAHALVDRSEKLFF.

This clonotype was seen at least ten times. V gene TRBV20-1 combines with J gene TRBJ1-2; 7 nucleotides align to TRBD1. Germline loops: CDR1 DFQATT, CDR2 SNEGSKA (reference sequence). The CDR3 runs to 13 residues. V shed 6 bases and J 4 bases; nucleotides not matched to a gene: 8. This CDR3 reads CSAVDRAVYGYTF. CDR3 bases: TGCAGTGCCGTTGACAGGGCTGTCTATGGCTACACCTTC.

CDR3 amino acids: CASSNRDYQLDEQFF. The DNA of the CDR3 is TGTGCCAGCAGCAATAGGGACTATCAGCTCGATGAGCAGTTCTTC. J is TRBJ2-1 and V is TRBV7-3; 7 positions agree with TRBD2. J gave up 8 bases and V 5 bases, and 12 bases lay outside the gene matches. CDR1 and CDR2 from the germline V gene are SGHTA and FQGTGA. The CDR3 is made up of 15 amino acids.

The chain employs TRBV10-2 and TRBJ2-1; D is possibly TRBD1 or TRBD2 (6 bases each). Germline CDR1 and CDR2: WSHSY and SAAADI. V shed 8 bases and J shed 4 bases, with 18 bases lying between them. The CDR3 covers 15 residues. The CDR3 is CASLTGATGYNEQFF. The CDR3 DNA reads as TGCGCCAGCTTAACGGGGGCCACGGGTTACAATGAGCAGTTCTTC.

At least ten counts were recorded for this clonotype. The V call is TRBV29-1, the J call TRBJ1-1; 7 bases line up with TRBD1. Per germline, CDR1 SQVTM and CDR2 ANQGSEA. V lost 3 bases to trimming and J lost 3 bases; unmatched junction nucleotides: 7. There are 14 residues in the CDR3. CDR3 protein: CSVEASGQYTEAFF. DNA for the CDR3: TGCAGCGTTGAGGCCTCGGGACAGTACACTGAAGCTTTCTTT.

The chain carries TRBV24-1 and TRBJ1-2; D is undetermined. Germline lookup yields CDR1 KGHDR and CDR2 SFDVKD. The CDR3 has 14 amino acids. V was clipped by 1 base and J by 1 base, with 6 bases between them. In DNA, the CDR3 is TGTGCCACCAGTGATTTTAGCAGTAACTATGGCTACACCTTC. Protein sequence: CATSDFSSNYGYTF.

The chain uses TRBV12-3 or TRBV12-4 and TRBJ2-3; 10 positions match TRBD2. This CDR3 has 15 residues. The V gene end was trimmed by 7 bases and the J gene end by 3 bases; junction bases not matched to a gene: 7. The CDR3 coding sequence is TGTGCCAGCAATACCGGGACTAGCGTTACAGATACGCAGTATTTT. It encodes CASNTGTSVTDTQYF.

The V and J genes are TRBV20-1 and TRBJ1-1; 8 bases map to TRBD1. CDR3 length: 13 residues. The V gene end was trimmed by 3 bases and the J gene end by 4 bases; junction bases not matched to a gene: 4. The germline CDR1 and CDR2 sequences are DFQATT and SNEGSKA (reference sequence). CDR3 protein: CSASDRGFTEAFF. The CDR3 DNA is TGCAGTGCTAGCGACAGGGGATTCACTGAAGCTTTCTTT.

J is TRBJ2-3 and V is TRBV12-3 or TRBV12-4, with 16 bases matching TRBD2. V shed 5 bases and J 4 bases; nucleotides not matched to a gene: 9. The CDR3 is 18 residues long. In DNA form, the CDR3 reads TGTGCCAGCAGTAGGGGACTAGCGGGGGGGCCCCCCGCAGATACGCAGTATTTT. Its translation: CASSRGLAGGPPADTQYF.

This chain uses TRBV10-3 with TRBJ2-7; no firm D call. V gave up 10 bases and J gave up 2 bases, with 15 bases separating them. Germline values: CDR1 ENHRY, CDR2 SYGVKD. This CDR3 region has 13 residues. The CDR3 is CASGFLPAYEQYF. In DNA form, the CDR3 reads TGTGCCAGCGGTTTTCTCCCCGCCTACGAGCAGTACTTC.

CDR3 region: CATSDLGQAEAFF. In DNA, the CDR3 is TGTGCCACCAGTGATTTAGGCCAAGCTGAAGCTTTCTTT. The chain employs TRBV24-1 and TRBJ1-1; D gene uncertain. The germline V gene has CDR1 KGHDR and CDR2 SFDVKD. Trimming took 1 base from V and 6 from J, leaving 8 bases between them. The CDR3 has 13 residues.

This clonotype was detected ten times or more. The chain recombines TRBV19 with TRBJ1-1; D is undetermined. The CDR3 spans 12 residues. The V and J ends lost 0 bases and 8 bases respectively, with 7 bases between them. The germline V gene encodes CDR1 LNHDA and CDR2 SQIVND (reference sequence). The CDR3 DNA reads TGTGCCAGTAGTATAGAGCGGTCCGAAGCTTTCTTT. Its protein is CASSIERSEAFF.

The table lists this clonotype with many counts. In nucleotides, the CDR3 is TGTGCCAGCAGCGTAGAGGTCGGATCCTACGAGCAGTACTTC. Translated, it gives CASSVEVGSYEQYF. This chain joins TRBV9 and TRBJ2-7; no clear D. The CDR3 has 14 amino acids. Germline values: CDR1 SGDLS, CDR2 YYNGEE. V shed 0 bases and J shed 1 base, with 8 bases lying between them.

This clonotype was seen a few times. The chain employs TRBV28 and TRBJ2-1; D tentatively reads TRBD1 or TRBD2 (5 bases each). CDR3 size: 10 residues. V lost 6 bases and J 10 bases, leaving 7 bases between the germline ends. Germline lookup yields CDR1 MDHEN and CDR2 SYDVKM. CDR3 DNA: TGTGCCAGCAGCCGGGACGAGCAGTTCTTC. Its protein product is CASSRDEQFF.